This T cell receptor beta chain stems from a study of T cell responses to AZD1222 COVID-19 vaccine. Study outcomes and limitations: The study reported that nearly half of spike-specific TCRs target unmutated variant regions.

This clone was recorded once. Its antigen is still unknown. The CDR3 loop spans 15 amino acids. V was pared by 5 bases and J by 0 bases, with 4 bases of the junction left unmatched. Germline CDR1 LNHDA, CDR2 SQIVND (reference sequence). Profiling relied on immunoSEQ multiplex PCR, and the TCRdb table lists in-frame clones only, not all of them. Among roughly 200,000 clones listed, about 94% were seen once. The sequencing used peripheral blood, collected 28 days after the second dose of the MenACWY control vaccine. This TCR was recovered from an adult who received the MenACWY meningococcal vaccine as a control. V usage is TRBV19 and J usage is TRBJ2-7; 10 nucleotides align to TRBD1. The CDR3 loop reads CASSYRDRGSYEQYF. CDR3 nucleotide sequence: TGTGCCAGTAGTTACAGGGACAGGGGCTCCTACGAGCAGTACTTC.